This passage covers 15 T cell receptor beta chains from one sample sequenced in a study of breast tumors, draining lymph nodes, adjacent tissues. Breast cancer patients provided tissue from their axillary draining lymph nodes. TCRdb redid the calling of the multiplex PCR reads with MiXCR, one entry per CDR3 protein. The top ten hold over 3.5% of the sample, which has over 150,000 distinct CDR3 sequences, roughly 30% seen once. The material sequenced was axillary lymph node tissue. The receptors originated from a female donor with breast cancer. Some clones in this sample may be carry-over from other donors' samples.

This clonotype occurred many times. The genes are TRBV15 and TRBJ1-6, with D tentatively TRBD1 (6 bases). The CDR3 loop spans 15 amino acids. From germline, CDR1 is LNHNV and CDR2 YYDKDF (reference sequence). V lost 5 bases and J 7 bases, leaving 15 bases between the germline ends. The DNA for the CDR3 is TGTGCCACCAGCGGAACTCAGGGGAGGAATTCACCCCTCCACTTT. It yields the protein CATSGTQGRNSPLHF. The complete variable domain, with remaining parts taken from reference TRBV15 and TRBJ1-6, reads DAMVIQNPRYQVTQFGKPVTLSCSQTLNHNVMYWYQQKSSQAPKLLFHYYDKDFNNEADTPDNFQSRRPNTSFCFLDIRSPGLGDTAMYLCATSGTQGRNSPLHFGNGTRLTVT.

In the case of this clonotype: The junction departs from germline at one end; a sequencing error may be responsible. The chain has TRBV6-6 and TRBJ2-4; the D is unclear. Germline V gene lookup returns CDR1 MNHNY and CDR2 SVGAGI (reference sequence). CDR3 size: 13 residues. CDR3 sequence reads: CAGSYSQANIQYF. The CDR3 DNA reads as TGTGCCGGCAGTTACTCACAAGCGAACATTCAGTACTTC.

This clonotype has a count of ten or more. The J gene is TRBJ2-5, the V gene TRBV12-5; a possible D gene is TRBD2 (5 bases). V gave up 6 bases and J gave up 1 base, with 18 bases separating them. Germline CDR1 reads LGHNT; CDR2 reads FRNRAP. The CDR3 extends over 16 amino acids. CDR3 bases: TGTGCTAGTGGCTTAGGACCGCGGGCAAGCCAAGAGACCCAGTACTTC. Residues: CASGLGPRASQETQYF.

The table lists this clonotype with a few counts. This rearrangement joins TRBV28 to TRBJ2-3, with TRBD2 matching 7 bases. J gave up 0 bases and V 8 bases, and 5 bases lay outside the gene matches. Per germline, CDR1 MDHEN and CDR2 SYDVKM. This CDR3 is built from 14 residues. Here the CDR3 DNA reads TGTGCCAGCGGGGCTAGCGGTAGCACAGATACGCAGTATTTT. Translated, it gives CASGASGSTDTQYF.

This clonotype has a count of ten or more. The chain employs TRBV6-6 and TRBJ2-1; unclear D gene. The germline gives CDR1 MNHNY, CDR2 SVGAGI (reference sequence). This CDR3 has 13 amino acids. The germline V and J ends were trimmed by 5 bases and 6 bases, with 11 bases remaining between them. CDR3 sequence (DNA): TGTGCCAGCAGTATAGTCCCAGCCAATGAGCAGTTCTTC. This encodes CASSIVPANEQFF.

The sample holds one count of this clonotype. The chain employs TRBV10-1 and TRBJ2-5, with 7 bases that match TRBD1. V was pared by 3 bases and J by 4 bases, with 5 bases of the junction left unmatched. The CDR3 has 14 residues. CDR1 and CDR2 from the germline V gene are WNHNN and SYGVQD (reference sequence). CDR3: CASSDSAGGETQYF. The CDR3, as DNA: TGCGCCAGCAGTGACTCGGCAGGGGGAGAGACCCAGTACTTC.

The CDR3 DNA sequence: TGTGCCAGCAGGCCCGGGCGCATCGACACCGGGGAGCTGTTTTTT. This gives the protein CASRPGRIDTGELFF. The chain carries TRBV6-6 and TRBJ2-2; D is uncertain. Trimming pared 6 bases from V and 3 bases from J, leaving 14 bases between. Per the germline V gene, CDR1 is MNHNY and CDR2 is SVGAGI (reference sequence). The CDR3 consists of 15 residues.

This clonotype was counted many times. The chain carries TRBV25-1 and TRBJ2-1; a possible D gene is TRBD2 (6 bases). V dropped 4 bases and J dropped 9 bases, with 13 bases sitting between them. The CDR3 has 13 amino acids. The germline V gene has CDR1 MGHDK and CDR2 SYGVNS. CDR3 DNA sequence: TGTGCCAGCAGTGCCGTAACTAGCAGTGAGCAGTTCTTC. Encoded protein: CASSAVTSSEQFF.

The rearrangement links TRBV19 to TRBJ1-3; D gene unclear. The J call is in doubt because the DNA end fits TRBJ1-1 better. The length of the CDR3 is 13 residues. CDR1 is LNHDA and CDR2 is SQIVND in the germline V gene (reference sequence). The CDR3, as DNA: TGTGCCAGTAGTATAGCGATAGGCACTGAAGCTTTCTTT. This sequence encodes CASSIAIGTEAFF.

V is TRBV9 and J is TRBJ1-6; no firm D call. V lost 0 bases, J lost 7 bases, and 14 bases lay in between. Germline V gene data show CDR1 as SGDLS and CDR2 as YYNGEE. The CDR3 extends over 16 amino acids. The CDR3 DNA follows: TGTGCCAGCAGCGTAGATAGGGTTTCCCCAAATTCACCCCTCCACTTT. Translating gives CASSVDRVSPNSPLHF.

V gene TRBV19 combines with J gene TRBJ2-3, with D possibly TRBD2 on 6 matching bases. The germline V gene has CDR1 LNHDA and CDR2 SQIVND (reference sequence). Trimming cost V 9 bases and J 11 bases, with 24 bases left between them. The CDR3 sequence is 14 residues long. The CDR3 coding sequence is TGTGCCAGCCGCGGGCGGGACCGGTACAATGAGCAGTATTTT. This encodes CASRGRDRYNEQYF.

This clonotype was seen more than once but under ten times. As DNA, the CDR3 is TGTGCCAGCAGTTTTCACAGGGGCTCCTACGAGCAGTACTTC. Amino acids: CASSFHRGSYEQYF. The chain uses TRBV27 and TRBJ2-7; 7 nucleotides agree with TRBD1. V lost 3 bases and J lost 0; bases outside the gene matches: 2. This CDR3 has 14 residues. Germline-derived CDR1 and CDR2 are MNHEY and SMNVEV (reference sequence).

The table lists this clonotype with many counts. The CDR3 region is CASSGTGTSRVGTGELFF. The CDR3 DNA reads as TGTGCCAGCAGCGGAACCGGGACTAGTCGGGTTGGCACCGGGGAGCTGTTTTTT. The V call is TRBV11-2, the J call TRBJ2-2; TRBD2 agrees at 8 bases. V shed 5 bases and J 4 bases; nucleotides not matched to a gene: 15. The CDR3 consists of 18 residues. From germline, CDR1 is SGHAT and CDR2 FQNNGV.

CDR3 amino acids: CASRRDTLYGYTF. The CDR3 coding sequence is TGTGCCAGCCGGAGGGACACACTCTATGGCTACACCTTC. The gene calls are TRBV12-3 or TRBV12-4 and TRBJ1-2; weak D call: TRBD1 (6 bases). The V end was cut by 8 bases, the J end by 4 bases, with 14 bases between. The CDR3 covers 13 residues.

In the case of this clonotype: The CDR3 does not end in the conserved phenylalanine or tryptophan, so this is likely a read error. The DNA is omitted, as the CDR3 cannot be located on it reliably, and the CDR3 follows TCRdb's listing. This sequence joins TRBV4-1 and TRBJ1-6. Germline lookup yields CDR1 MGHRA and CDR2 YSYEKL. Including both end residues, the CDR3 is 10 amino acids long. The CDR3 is CASSPGRTLS.